Described below is a single T cell receptor beta chain sequence and its context. The antigen is unknown. At one of its ends the junction is not consistent with the germline gene, which may arise from a read error. The sample is drawn from a study of vaccination and CD4 T cells after COVID-19. The wider study: The peptides that stimulated the cells were overlapping spike peptides from SARS-CoV-2, HCoV-NL63, HCoV-OC43 and HCoV-229E. Study-level findings and limits: 304 of 307 vaccine-specific clones from convalescent patients were spike mono-reactive.

Oncomine TCR Beta short-read sequencing was applied to DNA from cultured CD4+ T cells. One entry per CDR3 protein, called by TCRdb with MiXCR from the PCR reads. Among approximately 13,000 distinct CDR3 sequences listed, approximately 30% were seen once. Treatment given: roughly 11-day PBMC culture with coronavirus spike peptide pools or control peptides (ViraFEST assay). With peptide pools, ViraFEST first expanded antigen-specific T cells and afterwards sequenced their TCRs. Per well, approximately 2 million PBMCs were cultured in the presence of roughly 9 IU/ml IL-2 and 9.5 to 10 ug/ml peptide pools. The CDR3 has 14 amino acids. Germline CDR1 is SGHRS and CDR2 is YFSETQ.

The sequencing input was cultured CD4+ T cells from blood. The sequence was collected from a human donor with COVID-19. The chain combines TRBV5-1 with TRBJ1-5; no definite D call. The CDR3 nucleotides read TGCGTCAGCAGCTTGGACCCCGGAGGTCAGCCCCAGCATTTT. Its translation is CVSSLDPGGQPQHF. Combining the CDR3 with reference TRBV5-1 and TRBJ1-5 gives the whole variable domain KAGVTQTPRYLIKTRGQQVTLSCSPISGHRSVSWYQQTPGQGLQFLFEYFSETQRNKGNFPGRFSGRQFSNSRSEMNVSTLELGDSALYLCVSSLDPGGQPQHFGDGTRLSIL.